The T cell receptor beta chain under discussion was sequenced for a study of regulatory T cells in long-lasting Graves disease. Study findings and constraints: Rather than thyroid tissue, only peripheral blood underwent study. Relative to new patients (under 1,000), persistent patients exhibited greater sharing of public clonotypes (approximately 3,000).

The table lists this clonotype with a few counts. The target antigen is unknown. The CDR3 sequence is 11 residues long. Germline assignment: CDR1 DFQATT and CDR2 SNEGSKA (reference sequence). The V end lost 5 bases, the J end lost 0 bases, and 2 bases lay between the germline ends. HTBI primers from iRepertoire and Arm-PCR of CDR3 regions yielded the TCR beta libraries. Each CDR3 protein gets one entry after TCRdb re-called the multiplex PCR reads with MiXCR. The repertoire holds 650,000 to 850,000 distinct CDR3 sequences, with 25% to 30% as singletons. Stated time point: persistent/refractory GD, antithyroid drugs over 5 years with positive TRAb. Making the TCR library involved RNA that had been extracted from PBMCs. Recruitment took place at an endocrinology department in Xi'an, China. The authors drew approximately 9 milliliters of peripheral blood into EDTA tubes.

V usage is TRBV20-1 and J usage is TRBJ2-4; the D is unclear. The origin of this receptor is a female donor with Graves disease. Sequenced here: peripheral blood mononuclear cells (PBMCs), sampled when the disease was refractory, from a patient treated with antithyroid drugs. The CDR3, as DNA: TGCAGTGCTGTAGCCAAAAACATTCAGTACTTC. Residues: CSAVAKNIQYF.